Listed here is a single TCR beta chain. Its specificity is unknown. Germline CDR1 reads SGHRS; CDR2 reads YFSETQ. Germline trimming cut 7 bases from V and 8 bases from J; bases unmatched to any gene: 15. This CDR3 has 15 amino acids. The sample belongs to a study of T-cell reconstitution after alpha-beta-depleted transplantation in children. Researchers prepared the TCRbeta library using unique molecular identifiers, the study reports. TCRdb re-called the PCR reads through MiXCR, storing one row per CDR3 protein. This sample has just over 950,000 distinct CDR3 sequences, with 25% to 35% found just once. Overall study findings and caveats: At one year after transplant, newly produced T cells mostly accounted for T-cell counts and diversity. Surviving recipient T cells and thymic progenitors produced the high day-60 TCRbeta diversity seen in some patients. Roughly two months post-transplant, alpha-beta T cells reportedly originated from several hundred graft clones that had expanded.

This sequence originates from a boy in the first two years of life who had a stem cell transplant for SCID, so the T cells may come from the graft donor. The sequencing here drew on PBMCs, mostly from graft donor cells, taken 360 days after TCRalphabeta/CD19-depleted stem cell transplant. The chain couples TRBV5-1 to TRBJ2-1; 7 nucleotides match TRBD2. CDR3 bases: TGCGCCAGCGGGCGGCCAGCGGGAAATGTCGATGAGCAGTTCTTC. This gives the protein CASGRPAGNVDEQFF.